The T cell receptor (beta chain) described here comes from a study of T-cell reconstitution after alpha-beta-depleted transplantation in children. This clonotype occurred many times. The V and J ends lost 1 base and 1 base, in that order; junction bases with no gene match: 2. The CDR3 has 15 amino acids. CDR1 is LGHNA, CDR2 YNFKEQ, per germline. For TCRbeta, the library was prepared with unique molecular identifiers. TCRdb recomputed calls from the PCR reads with MiXCR, one row per CDR3 protein. Seen here are around 400,000 distinct CDR3 sequences, about 11% observed once, and the top ten hold roughly 6%.

Sequenced material: PBMCs from the stem cell graft donor, taken from the stem cell graft. The origin of this receptor is a human donor who donated a stem cell graft to a child with acute myeloid leukemia. This sequence joins TRBV4-2 and TRBJ2-3, with 7 bases matching TRBD1. The CDR3 reads CASSQGQGGTDTQYF. In DNA, the CDR3 is TGTGCCAGCAGCCAAGGACAGGGAGGCACAGATACGCAGTATTTT.